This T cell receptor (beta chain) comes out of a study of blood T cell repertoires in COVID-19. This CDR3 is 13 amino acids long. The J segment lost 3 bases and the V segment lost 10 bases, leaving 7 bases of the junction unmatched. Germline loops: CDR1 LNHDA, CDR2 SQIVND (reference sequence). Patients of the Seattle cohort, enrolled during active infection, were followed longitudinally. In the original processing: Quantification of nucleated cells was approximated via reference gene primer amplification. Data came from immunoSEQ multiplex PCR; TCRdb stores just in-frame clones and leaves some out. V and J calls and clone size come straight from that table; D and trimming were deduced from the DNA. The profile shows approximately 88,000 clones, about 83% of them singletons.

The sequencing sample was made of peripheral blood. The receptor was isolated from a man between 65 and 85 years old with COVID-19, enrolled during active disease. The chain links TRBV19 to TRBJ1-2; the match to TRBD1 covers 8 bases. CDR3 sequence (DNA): TGTGCCACCGAATCAGGGGGCCACTATGGCTACACCTTC. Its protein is CATESGGHYGYTF. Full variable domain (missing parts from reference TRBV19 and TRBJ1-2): DGGITQSPKYLFRKEGQNVTLSCEQNLNHDAMYWYRQDPGQGLRLIYYSQIVNDFQKGDIAEGYSVSREKKESFPLTVTSAQKNPTAFYLCATESGGHYGYTFGSGTRLTVV.